This T cell receptor beta chain was captured by sequencing in a study of cytotoxic CD8 clonotypes in ibrutinib-treated CLL (dated by TCRdb to the early 2020s). Background for the entire study: The cohort had around twelve relapsed/refractory and around 16 treatment-naive patients; approximately 17 were IGHV unmutated. Partial responses were observed in about 25 patients and complete responses in 2; after a median follow-up of about 69 months, remission was maintained in approximately 14 patients and progression was observed in approximately twelve. Samples at response were collected after a median of 12 months of treatment, with a range of about 6 to 40 months. On average, each sample had a few hundred thousand productive templates and about 89,000 productive rearrangements. Of the roughly 90 participants in the trial, approximately 26 had longitudinal samples available. Cryopreserved peripheral blood mononuclear cells were collected before treatment, at response, and at either disease progression or sustained remission. Every remission and progressive disease sample was obtained while ibrutinib was still being received by the patients. Points the paper makes about the study in general: Public clonotypes were found to be uncommon and were observed to contract or remain stable during treatment; the increase in clonality was shown to reflect expansion of private clonotypes at ibrutinib response. Clonality increased at ibrutinib response, stayed stable in sustained remission, and fell back toward baseline at progression. At baseline, clonality was higher than in age-matched healthy donors and showed a strong correlation with circulating CD8+ T-cell counts. Sustained-remission and progressing patients did not have matched sampling times, and lymph node repertoires were not examined.

This clone has at least ten counts. Its antigen remains unidentified. Base qualities are not recorded, but no much larger clone differs from it by a single base. The germline V gene supplies CDR1 SGDLS and CDR2 YYNGEE. The junction shows trimming of 0 bases on V and 3 bases on J, plus 13 bases between the germline ends. The CDR3 contains 16 residues, cysteine and phenylalanine counted. Only the CDR3 portion is preserved as DNA: 48 bases, with reading frame beginning at the first base. Each clonotype received, on average, 10x coverage in deep resolution sequencing performed on a MiSeq, where the target depth lay between 1 in 1 million and 1 in 200,000 T cells. The immunoSEQ hsTCRB Kit was used to generate the TCR beta libraries. For the original study's pipeline: ImmunoSEQ Data Assistant and ImmunoSEQ Analyzer were used for data analysis, and V, D and J genes were assigned according to IMGT definitions. Clonality, with values ranging from 0 to 1, was calculated as one minus the normalized Shannon entropy of productive rearrangement frequencies. Only overrepresented clonotypes making up at least 0.05% of each patient's repertoire were included in the public clonotype analysis. About a dozen age-matched healthy donor repertoires from immuneACCESS served as clonality controls. Drawn from immuneACCESS, this table holds only the in-frame rearrangements with V and J called that TCRdb kept. Clones are partly lost; checked studies trace under half to an unresolved V gene and leave the rest unexplained. V, J and clone size are those of that table, while D and trimming were read from the DNA. Counted in this sample were under 200,000 clones; roughly 80% of them appeared once. The ten top clones hold 4.6% of the sample.

Explained via the paper, the time point label denotes: 24 months on ibrutinib. For TCR beta library preparation, about 2 micrograms of genomic DNA were isolated from cryopreserved PBMCs. High-throughput TCR beta sequencing was performed on longitudinal blood samples from CLL patients receiving ibrutinib monotherapy. The patients took part in an open-label, single-center phase 2 trial of ibrutinib monotherapy. This receptor chain uses TRBV9 and TRBJ1-5; TRBD1 could be the D gene, as 6 bases match. This sequence originates from a human donor with chronic lymphocytic leukemia. The sequences come from PBMCs, collected after 24 months of ibrutinib treatment. CDR3 reads: CASSVDAQGINQPQHF. The sequenced DNA: TGTGCCAGCAGCGTAGATGCACAGGGTATCAATCAGCCCCAGCATTTT. Reference TRBV9 and TRBJ1-5 genes cover what lies past the CDR3, so the full variable domain is DSGVTQTPKHLITATGQRVTLRCSPRSGDLSVYWYQQSLDQGLQFLIQYYNGEERAKGNILERFSAQQFPDLHSELNLSSLELGDSALYFCASSVDAQGINQPQHFGDGTRLSIL.